Detailed here is one TCR beta chain. In Cohort 3, a recovered donor had either two negative PCRs, clearance, or symptom resolution. The trim removed 4 bases at V and 3 bases at J, leaving 14 bases unmatched. CDR3 length: 17 residues. CDR1 is SGHRS, CDR2 YFSETQ, per germline. The record originates from a study of blood T cell repertoires in COVID-19. Study background: The study drew acute and convalescent COVID-19 samples from the United States, Italy and Spain. Sample material is recorded as cDNA or gDNA derived from T cells, B-cell-depleted T cells, or PBMCs.

Authors' methods: Estimated nucleated cell counts came from reference gene primer amplification. Assay: immunoSEQ multiplex PCR; the TCRdb copy retains only in-frame clones and omits some. V, J and clone size are those of that table, while D and trimming were read from the DNA. The repertoire holds about 150,000 clones, with around 80% as singletons. The chain has TRBV5-1 and TRBJ2-5, with TRBD2 matching 8 bases. The receptor comes from a man between 50 and 59 years old who had recovered from COVID-19. Material: PBMCs or T cells enriched from blood (not recorded which). CDR3 sequence reads: CASSPSGGAFSKETQYF. CDR3 sequence (DNA): TGCGCCAGCAGCCCCTCGGGGGGGGCCTTCAGTAAAGAGACCCAGTACTTC.